This T cell receptor beta chain was found in a study of cytomegalovirus exposure and HLA in healthy donors. Study overall: The early release's HLA-typed donors yielded approximately 81 million unique TCRs.

This clone was counted once. The antigen is unknown. The germline V gene encodes CDR1 ENHRY and CDR2 SYGVKD. The V end was cut by 8 bases, the J end by 0 bases, with 14 bases between. This CDR3 spans 14 amino acids. PCR was performed using 60 Vbeta and 13 Jbeta primers. Here immunoSEQ multiplex PCR was the method, and the copy in TCRdb shows in-frame clones only, minus some. This sample has about 210,000 clones, with around 83% found just once. Study findings and constraints: Being indistinguishable, some V segments were excluded, TRBV6-2 and TRBV6-3 among them.

The chain combines TRBV10-3 with TRBJ2-7; D is possibly TRBD2 (6 bases). Sequencing was carried out using PBMCs. The receptor was isolated from a man in his forties or fifties in good health and CMV-seropositive. The CDR3 spells CAIRPGGSSYEQYF. The CDR3 nucleotides read TGTGCCATCCGTCCCGGGGGAAGCTCCTACGAGCAGTACTTC.